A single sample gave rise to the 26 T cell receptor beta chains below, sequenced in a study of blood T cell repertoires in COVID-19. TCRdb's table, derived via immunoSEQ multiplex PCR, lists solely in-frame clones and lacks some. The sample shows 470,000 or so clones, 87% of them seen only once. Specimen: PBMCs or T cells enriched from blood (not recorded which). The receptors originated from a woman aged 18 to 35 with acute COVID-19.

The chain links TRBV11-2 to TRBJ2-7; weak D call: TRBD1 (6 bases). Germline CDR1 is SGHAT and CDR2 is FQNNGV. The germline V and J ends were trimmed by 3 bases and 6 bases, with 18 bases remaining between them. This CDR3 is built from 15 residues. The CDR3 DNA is TGTGCCAGCAGCTTGGAGACAGGAACGTTCGGCGAGCAGTACTTC. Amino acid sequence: CASSLETGTFGEQYF.

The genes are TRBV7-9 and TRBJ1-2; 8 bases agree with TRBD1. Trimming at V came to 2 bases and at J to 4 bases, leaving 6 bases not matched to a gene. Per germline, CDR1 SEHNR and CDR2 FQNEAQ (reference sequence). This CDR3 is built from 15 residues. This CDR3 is CASSLIQGAVYGYTF. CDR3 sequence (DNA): TGTGCCAGCAGCTTAATTCAGGGGGCTGTCTATGGCTACACCTTC.

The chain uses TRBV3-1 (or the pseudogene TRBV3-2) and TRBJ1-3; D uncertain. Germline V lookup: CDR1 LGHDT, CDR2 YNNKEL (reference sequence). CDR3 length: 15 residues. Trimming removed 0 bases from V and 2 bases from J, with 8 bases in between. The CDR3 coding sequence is TGTGCCAGCAGCCAAGACTCAACTGCTGGAAACACCATATATTTT. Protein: CASSQDSTAGNTIYF.

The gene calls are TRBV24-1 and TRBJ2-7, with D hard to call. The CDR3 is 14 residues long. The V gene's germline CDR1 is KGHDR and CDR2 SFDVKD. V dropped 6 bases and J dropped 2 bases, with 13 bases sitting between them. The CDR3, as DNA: TGTGCCACCAGTTCTCCCCCCCCGGCCTACGAGCAGTACTTC. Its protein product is CATSSPPPAYEQYF.

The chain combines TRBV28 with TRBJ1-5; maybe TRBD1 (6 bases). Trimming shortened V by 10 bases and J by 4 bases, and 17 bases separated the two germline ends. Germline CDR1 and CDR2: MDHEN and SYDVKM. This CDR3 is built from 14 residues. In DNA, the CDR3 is TGTGCCAACACCGGGGGGCTCGGGAATCAGCCCCAGCATTTT. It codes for CANTGGLGNQPQHF.

Here the CDR3 DNA reads TGTGCCAGTAGTATGGCTAGCGGGGAGTACAATGAGCAGTTCTTC. Its protein is CASSMASGEYNEQFF. V is TRBV19 and J is TRBJ2-1; 9 nucleotides match TRBD2. V lost 3 bases and J lost 4; bases outside the gene matches: 4. Germline CDR1 LNHDA, CDR2 SQIVND (reference sequence). The CDR3 totals 15 residues.

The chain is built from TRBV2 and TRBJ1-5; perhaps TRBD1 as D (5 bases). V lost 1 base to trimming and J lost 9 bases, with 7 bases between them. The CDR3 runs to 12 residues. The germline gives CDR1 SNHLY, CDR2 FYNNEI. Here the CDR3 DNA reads TGTGCCAGCAGTGAAGGTAGGGGGCCCCAGCATTTT. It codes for CASSEGRGPQHF.

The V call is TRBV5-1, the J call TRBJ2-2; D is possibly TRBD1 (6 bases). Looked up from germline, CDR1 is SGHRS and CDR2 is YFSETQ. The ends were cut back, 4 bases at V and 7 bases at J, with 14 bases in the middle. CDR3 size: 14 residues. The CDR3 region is CASSPGQPGGELFF. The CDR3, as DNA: TGCGCCAGCAGCCCTGGACAGCCTGGCGGGGAGCTGTTTTTT.

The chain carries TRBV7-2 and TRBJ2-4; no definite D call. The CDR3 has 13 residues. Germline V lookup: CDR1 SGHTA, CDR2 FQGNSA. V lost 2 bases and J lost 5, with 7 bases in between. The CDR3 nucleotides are TGTGCCAGCAGCTTATCGTCCCAAAACATTCAGTACTTC. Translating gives CASSLSSQNIQYF. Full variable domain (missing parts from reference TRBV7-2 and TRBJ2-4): GAGVSQSPSNKVTEKGKDVELRCDPISGHTALYWYRQSLGQGLEFLIYFQGNSAPDKSGLPSDRFSAERTGGSVSTLTIQRTQQEDSAVYLCASSLSSQNIQYFGAGTRLSVL.

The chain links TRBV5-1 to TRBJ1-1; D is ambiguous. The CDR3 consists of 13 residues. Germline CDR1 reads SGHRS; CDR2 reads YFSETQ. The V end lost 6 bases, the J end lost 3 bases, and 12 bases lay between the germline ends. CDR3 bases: TGCGCCAGCACCCCAAGCGGTGACACTGAAGCTTTCTTT. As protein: CASTPSGDTEAFF. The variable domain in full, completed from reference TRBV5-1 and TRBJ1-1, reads KAGVTQTPRYLIKTRGQQVTLSCSPISGHRSVSWYQQTPGQGLQFLFEYFSETQRNKGNFPGRFSGRQFSNSRSEMNVSTLELGDSALYLCASTPSGDTEAFFGQGTRLTVV.

CDR3 loop: CASTVRTSGSYNEQFF. As DNA, the CDR3 is TGTGCCAGCACCGTCAGGACTAGCGGGAGCTACAATGAGCAGTTCTTC. The V gene is TRBV6-6, the J gene TRBJ2-1; 13 positions agree with TRBD2. Looked up from germline, CDR1 is MNHNY and CDR2 is SVGAGI (reference sequence). J gave up 3 bases and V 7 bases, and 6 bases lay outside the gene matches. This CDR3 contains 16 residues.

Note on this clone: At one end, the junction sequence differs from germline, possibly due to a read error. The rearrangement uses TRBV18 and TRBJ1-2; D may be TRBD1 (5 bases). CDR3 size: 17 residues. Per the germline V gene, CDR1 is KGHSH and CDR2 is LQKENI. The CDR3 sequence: CASSPQESRVSNYGYTF. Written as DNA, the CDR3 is TGTGCCAGCTCCCCACAAGAAAGCAGGGTATCCAACTATGGCTACACCTTC.

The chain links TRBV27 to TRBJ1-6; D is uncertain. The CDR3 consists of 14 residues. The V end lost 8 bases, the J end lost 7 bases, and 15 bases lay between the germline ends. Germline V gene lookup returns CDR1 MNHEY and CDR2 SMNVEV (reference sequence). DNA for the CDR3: TGTGCCAGCCAAGGAGGACGGATAAATTCACCCCTCCACTTT. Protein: CASQGGRINSPLHF.

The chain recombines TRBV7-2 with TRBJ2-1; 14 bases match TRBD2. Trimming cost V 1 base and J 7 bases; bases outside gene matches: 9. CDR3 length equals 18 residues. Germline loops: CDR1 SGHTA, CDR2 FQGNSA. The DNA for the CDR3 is TGTGCCAGCAGCTTAGTATCCCCGGGACTAGCGGGAGTAAATGAGCAGTTCTTC. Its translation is CASSLVSPGLAGVNEQFF.

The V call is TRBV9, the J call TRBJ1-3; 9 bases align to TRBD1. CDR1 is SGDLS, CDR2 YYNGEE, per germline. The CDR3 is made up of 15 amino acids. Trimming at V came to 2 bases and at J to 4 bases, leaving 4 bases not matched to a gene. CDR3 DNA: TGTGCCAGCAGCGTCGGGACAGGGATAGGAAACACCATATATTTT. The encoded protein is CASSVGTGIGNTIYF.

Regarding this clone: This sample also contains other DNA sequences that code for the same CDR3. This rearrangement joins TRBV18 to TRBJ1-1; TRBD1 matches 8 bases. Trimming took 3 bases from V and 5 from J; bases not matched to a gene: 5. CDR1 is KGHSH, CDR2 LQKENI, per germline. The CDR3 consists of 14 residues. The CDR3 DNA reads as TGTGCCAGCTCACCCGGACAGGGCCGGACTGAAGCTTTCTTT. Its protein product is CASSPGQGRTEAFF.

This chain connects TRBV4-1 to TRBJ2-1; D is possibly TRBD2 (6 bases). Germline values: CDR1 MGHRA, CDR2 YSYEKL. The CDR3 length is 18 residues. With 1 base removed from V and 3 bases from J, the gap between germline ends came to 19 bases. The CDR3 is CASSQVGPGGDYYNEQFF. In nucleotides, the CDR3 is TGCGCCAGCAGCCAAGTTGGCCCCGGGGGAGACTACTACAATGAGCAGTTCTTC.

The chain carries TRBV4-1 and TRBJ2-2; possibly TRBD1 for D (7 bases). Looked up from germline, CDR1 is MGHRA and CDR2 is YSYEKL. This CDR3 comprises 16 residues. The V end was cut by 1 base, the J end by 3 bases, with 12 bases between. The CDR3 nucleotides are TGCGCCAGCAGCCAAGGGGCAGGGGGGTACACCGGGGAGCTGTTTTTT. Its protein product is CASSQGAGGYTGELFF.

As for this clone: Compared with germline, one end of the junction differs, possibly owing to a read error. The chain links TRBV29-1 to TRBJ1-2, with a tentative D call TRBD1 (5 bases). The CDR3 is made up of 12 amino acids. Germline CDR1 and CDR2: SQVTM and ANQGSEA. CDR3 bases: TGCAGAGCACAGGAAGCTAACTATGGCCACACCTTC. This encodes CRAQEANYGHTF. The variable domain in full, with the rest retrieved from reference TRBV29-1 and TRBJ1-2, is SAVISQKPSRDICQRGTSLTIQCQVDSQVTMMFWYRQQPGQSLTLIATANQGSEATYESGFVIDKFPISRPNLTFSTLTVSNMSPEDSSIYLCRAQEANYGHTFGSGTRLTVV.

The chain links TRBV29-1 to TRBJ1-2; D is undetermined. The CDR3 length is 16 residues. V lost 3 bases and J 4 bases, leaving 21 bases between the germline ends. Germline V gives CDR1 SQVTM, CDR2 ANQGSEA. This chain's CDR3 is CSVDQNRHRSGYGYTF. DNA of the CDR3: TGCAGCGTTGACCAGAACCGCCACCGTTCGGGCTATGGCTACACCTTC. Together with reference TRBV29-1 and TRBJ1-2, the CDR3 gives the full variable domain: SAVISQKPSRDICQRGTSLTIQCQVDSQVTMMFWYRQQPGQSLTLIATANQGSEATYESGFVIDKFPISRPNLTFSTLTVSNMSPEDSSIYLCSVDQNRHRSGYGYTFGSGTRLTVV.

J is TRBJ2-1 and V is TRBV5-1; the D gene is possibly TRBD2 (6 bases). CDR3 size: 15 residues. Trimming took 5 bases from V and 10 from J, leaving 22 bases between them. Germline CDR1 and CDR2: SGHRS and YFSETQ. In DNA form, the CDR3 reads TGCGCCAGCAGACCCGGGACTGGGACGTTCTGGGAGCAGTTCTTC. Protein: CASRPGTGTFWEQFF.

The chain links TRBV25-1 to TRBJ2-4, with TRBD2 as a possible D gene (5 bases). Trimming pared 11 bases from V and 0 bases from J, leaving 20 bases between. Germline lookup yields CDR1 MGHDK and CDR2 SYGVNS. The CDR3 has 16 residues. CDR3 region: CAQGMEATSAKNIQYF. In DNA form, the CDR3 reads TGTGCCCAAGGGATGGAGGCAACATCAGCCAAAAACATTCAGTACTTC.

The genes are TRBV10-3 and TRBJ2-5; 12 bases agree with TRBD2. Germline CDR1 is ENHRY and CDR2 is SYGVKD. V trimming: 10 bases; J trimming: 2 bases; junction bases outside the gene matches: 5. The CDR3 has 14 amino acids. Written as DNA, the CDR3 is TGTGCCACCGGGACTAGCGGGTATCAAGAGACCCAGTACTTC. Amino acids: CATGTSGYQETQYF.

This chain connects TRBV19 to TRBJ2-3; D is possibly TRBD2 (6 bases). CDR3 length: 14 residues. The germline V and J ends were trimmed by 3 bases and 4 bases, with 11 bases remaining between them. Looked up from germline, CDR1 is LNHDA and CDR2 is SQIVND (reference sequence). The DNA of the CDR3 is TGTGCCAGTAGTATGGGGAGGACGGCAGATACGCAGTATTTT. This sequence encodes CASSMGRTADTQYF.

This chain's CDR3 is CASSRQGDITDTQYF. DNA for the CDR3: TGTGCCAGCAGTAGACAGGGGGATATCACAGATACGCAGTATTTT. The rearrangement joins TRBV7-9 to TRBJ2-3; 9 bases line up with TRBD1. Unmatched junction bases numbered 6, after V lost 6 bases and J lost 2 bases. There are 15 residues in the CDR3. Germline loops: CDR1 SEHNR, CDR2 FQNEAQ (reference sequence).

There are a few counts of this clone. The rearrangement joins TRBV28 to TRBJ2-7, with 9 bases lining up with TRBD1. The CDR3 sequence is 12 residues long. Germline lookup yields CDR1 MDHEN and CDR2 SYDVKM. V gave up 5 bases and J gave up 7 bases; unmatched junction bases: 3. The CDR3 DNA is TGTGCCAGCAGTGGACAGGGGCGGGAGCAGTACTTC. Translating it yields CASSGQGREQYF.